This paragraph reports one TCR beta chain. A much bigger clone sits one base away, suggesting this may be a read error. The CDR3 spans 16 residues. Germline V lookup: CDR1 ENHRY, CDR2 SYGVKD. The time point: technical triplicate 3. The unsorted libraries were generated from a total of 2 million PBMCs, which had been stored in RNAlater at -80 C. From the 5' RACE reads, TCRdb called clonotypes with MiXCR, one entry per CDR3 protein. The sample lists approximately 40,000 distinct CDR3 sequences, around a fifth occurring once. The entry originates in a study of neurological immune-mediated disorders. This sequence was found in a man in his 60s with HTLV-1-associated myelopathy (HAM/TSP). The genes are TRBV10-3 and TRBJ1-5; 12 nucleotides align to TRBD1. Specimen: PBMCs. In nucleotides, the CDR3 is TGTTCCATCAGTGAGGGGGGACAGGGGGCCTATCAGCCCCAGCATTTT. As protein: CSISEGGQGAYQPQHF.